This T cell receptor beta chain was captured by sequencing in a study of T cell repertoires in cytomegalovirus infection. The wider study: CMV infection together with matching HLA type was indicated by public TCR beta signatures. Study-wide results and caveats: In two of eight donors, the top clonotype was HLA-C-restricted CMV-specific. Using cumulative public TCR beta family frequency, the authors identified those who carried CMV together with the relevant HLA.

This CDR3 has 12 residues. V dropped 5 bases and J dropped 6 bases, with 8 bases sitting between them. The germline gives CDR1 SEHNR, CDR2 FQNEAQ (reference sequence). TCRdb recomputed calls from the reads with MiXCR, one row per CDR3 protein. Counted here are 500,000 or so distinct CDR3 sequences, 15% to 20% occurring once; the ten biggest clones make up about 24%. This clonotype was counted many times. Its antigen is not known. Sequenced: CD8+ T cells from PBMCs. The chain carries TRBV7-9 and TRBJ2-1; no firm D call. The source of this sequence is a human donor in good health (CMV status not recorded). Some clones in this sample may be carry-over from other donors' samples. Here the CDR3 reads CASSPSLNEQFF. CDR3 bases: TGTGCCAGCAGCCCAAGTCTCAATGAGCAGTTCTTC.